Listed below are T cell receptor beta chains from one sample, sequenced in a study of tumor and adjacent non-tumor tissue in lung cancer. TCRdb re-called the multiplex PCR reads through MiXCR, storing one row per CDR3 protein. The table records tens of thousands of distinct CDR3 sequences, roughly 60% of them present only once. The sequencing input was distant non-tumor lung tissue. All receptors come from a woman between 40 and 50 years old with non-small cell lung cancer. Both conserved end residues are part of each CDR3. D genes are given only for firm matches. Size values are once, few and many counts, or a class for expanded clones, and some rows have none.

clone_size d_call j_call v_call cdr3_nt cdr3_aa
. . TRBJ2-7 TRBV6-1 TGTGCCAGCCGGAGGGGTGCATATACAACCTACCAGCAGTACTTC CASRRGAYTTYQQYF
. TRBD2 TRBJ2-7 TRBV2 TGTGCTAGCGGGCACGAGCAGTACTTC CASGHEQYF
many TRBD1 TRBJ2-2 TRBV12-3/TRBV12-4 TGTGCCACGCGGGACAGGGGGCTGTGGGGGGAGCTGTTTTTT CATRDRGLWGELFF
. . TRBJ2-5 TRBV20-1 TGCAGTGTCGCTGGATGGGGTCAAGAGACCCGGTACTTC CSVAGWGQETRYF
. . TRBJ1-6 TRBV20-1 TGCAGTGCTAGAGAGCCACCCTATTCACCCCTCCACTTT CSAREPPYSPLHF
once . TRBJ2-5 TRBV11-2 TGTGACAGCAGCTTTTCCCTCCAAGAGACCCAGTACTTC CDSSFSLQETQYF
. . TRBJ2-7 TRBV20-1 TGCAGTGCTAGAGCCACCGTAACCTACGAACAGTACTTC CSARATVTYEQYF
. . TRBJ1-2 TRBV6-6 TGTGCCAGCACGAGGTACGATGGTTACACCTTC CASTRYDGYTF
. . TRBJ2-3 TRBV10-2 TGTGCCAGCAGACCCACAGGGTCATCGTGGACAGATACGCAGTATTTT CASRPTGSSWTDTQYF
. . TRBJ1-1 TRBV7-9 TGTGCCGGGTCAAGTTCAGTCACTGAAGCTTTCTTT CAGSSSVTEAFF
many . TRBJ2-7 TRBV6-5 TGTGCCAGCAGAAGGGGACTGGGAAAGTACGAGCAGTACTTC CASRRGLGKYEQYF
. . TRBJ2-1 TRBV5-1 TGCGCCAGCAGCGACAGGCTACGATCCAATGAGCAGTTCTTC CASSDRLRSNEQFF
many . TRBJ2-1 TRBV28 TGTGCCAGCAGCTCCTGGGGGTTCTACAATGAGCAGTTCTTC CASSSWGFYNEQFF
. . TRBJ1-1 TRBV4-1 TGCGCCAGCAGCCAAGTTCCAAGGGCGGGGGTTTCATCGAACACTGAAGCTTTCTTT CASSQVPRAGVSSNTEAFF
. . TRBJ2-1 TRBV6-2/TRBV6-3 TGTACCAGCAGTTACTTGGGAAGGGGTGAGCAGTCCTTC CTSSYLGRGEQSF
. TRBD2 TRBJ2-3 TRBV5-1 TGCGCCAGCAGGAATCTATGGACTAGTGGGGGGACTAGTACAGATACGCAGTATTTT CASRNLWTSGGTSTDTQYF
many . TRBJ1-2 TRBV6-2/TRBV6-3 TGTGCCAGCAGTTACGGGAGCTCAGACATTAACTATGGCTACACCTTC CASSYGSSDINYGYTF
. . TRBJ1-4 TRBV10-3 TGTGCCATCAGTGATGAGGGAAGAGCTGAAAAACTGTTTTTT CAISDEGRAEKLFF
once . TRBJ1-5 TRBV20-1 TGCAGTGCTAGAGAATTCCCAGGGTCAGGACTTAATCAGCACCAGCATTTT CSAREFPGSGLNQHQHF
. . TRBJ2-3 TRBV4-1 TGCGCAATCACGTCCCCGGGGGCTACAGATACGCAGTATTTT CAITSPGATDTQYF
. TRBD2 TRBJ2-7 TRBV30 TGTGCCTGGACCTGGGAGGGGTTGGACTACGAGCAGTACTTC CAWTWEGLDYEQYF
. . TRBJ2-7 TRBV11-3 TGTACCAGCACCCTTTCGCGGGGAGGAGAGCAGTACTTC CTSTLSRGGEQYF